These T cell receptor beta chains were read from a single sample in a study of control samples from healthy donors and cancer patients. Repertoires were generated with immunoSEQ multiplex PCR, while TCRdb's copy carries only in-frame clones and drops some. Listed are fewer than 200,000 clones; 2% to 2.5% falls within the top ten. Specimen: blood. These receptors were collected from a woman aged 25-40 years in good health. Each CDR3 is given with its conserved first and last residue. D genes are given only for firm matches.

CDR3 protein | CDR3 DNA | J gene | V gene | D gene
CASSLGFGDTDTQYF | TGTGCCAGCAGCTTAGGTTTTGGGGACACAGATACGCAGTATTTT | TRBJ2-3 | TRBV7-2 | -
CASSFDLGRERAFF | TGCGCCAGCAGCTTCGATTTGGGAAGGGAAAGGGCTTTCTTT | TRBJ1-1 | TRBV5-1 | -
CASSRTGGYTGELFF | TGTGCCAGCAGCCGGACAGGGGGCTACACCGGGGAGCTGTTTTTT | TRBJ2-2 | TRBV2 | TRBD1
CATGSTNSPLHF | TGTGCCACGGGCTCCACTAATTCACCCCTCCACTTT | TRBJ1-6 | TRBV27 | -
CASSLNRGDYNEQFF | TGTGCCAGCAGCCTCAACAGGGGGGACTACAATGAGCAGTTCTTC | TRBJ2-1 | TRBV27 | TRBD1
CASRAQGASNQPQHF | TGTGCCAGCAGGGCACAGGGGGCAAGCAATCAGCCCCAGCATTTT | TRBJ1-5 | TRBV6-6 | TRBD1
CASGVSTDTQYF | TGTGCCAGTGGAGTTTCCACAGATACGCAGTATTTT | TRBJ2-3 | TRBV19 | -
CASSLGVEAFF | TGTGCCAGCAGTTTGGGAGTAGAAGCTTTCTTT | TRBJ1-1 | TRBV12-3/TRBV12-4 | -
CASSPTPVTDTQYF | TGCGCCAGCAGCCCGACCCCGGTCACAGATACGCAGTATTTT | TRBJ2-3 | TRBV4-3 | -
CASSFDRNGYTF | TGTGCCAGCAGCTTCGACAGGAACGGCTACACCTTC | TRBJ1-2 | TRBV5-8 | -
CSASGQEPQHF | TGCAGTGCTTCAGGACAGGAGCCCCAGCATTTT | TRBJ1-5 | TRBV20-1 | TRBD1
CASSYSIRQDGYTF | TGTGCCAGCAGTTACTCGATACGGCAGGATGGCTACACCTTC | TRBJ1-2 | TRBV6-6 | -
CASRLISPCRDPSSGNTIYF | TGTGCAAGTCGCTTAATATCTCCGTGCCGAGATCCCAGCTCTGGAAACACCATATATTTT | TRBJ1-3 | TRBV12-2 | -
CASSPRESGNQPQHF | TGTGCCAGCAGCCCGAGGGAGTCCGGCAATCAGCCCCAGCATTTT | TRBJ1-5 | TRBV7-2 | -
CASRDQANYGYTF | TGTGCCAGCAGGGACCAAGCTAACTATGGCTACACCTTC | TRBJ1-2 | TRBV6-5 | -
CASSYSSRGASTQYF | TGTGCCAGCAGTTACTCGAGTCGGGGGGCCTCGACCCAGTACTTC | TRBJ2-5 | TRBV6-2/TRBV6-3 | -
CASSERDSSGNTIYF | TGTGCCAGCAGTGAGCGGGACAGCTCTGGAAACACCATATATTTT | TRBJ1-3 | TRBV6-1 | TRBD1
CASRLLSYEQYF | TGTGCCAGCAGACTGTTGTCCTACGAGCAGTACTTC | TRBJ2-7 | TRBV2 | -
CASSGPGQSVRLHF | TGTGCCAGCAGTGGTCCGGGACAGTCAGTAAGACTCCACTTT | TRBJ1-6 | TRBV28 | TRBD1
CASRWRPGQENNEQFF | TGTGCCAGCAGGTGGAGACCGGGACAGGAAAACAATGAGCAGTTCTTC | TRBJ2-1 | TRBV6-6 | TRBD1
CSSFAGGVHGYTF | TGCAGCTCCTTCGCAGGGGGCGTTCACGGCTACACCTTC | TRBJ1-2 | TRBV29-1 | TRBD1
CASKGTIAKNIQYF | TGTGCCAGCAAGGGGACTATAGCCAAAAACATTCAGTACTTC | TRBJ2-4 | TRBV27 | TRBD2
CSVETWDREETNYGYTF | TGCAGCGTCGAGACCTGGGACAGGGAGGAGACTAACTATGGCTACACCTTC | TRBJ1-2 | TRBV29-1 | TRBD1
CASSGGQGREAFF | TGTGCCAGCAGTGGCGGACAGGGGAGGGAAGCTTTCTTT | TRBJ1-1 | TRBV12-3/TRBV12-4 | TRBD1
CASSWNEQFF | TGTGCCAGCAGTTGGAATGAGCAGTTCTTC | TRBJ2-1 | TRBV28 | -
CASSRTGLNEQFF | TGTGCCAGCAGTAGGACCGGGCTCAATGAGCAGTTCTTC | TRBJ2-1 | TRBV2 | -
CASSYPGGGYTF | TGTGCCAGCAGTTACCCGGGGGGCGGCTACACCTTC | TRBJ1-2 | TRBV6-5 | -
CASKRAPSTDTQYF | TGTGCCAGCAAACGGGCCCCTAGCACAGATACGCAGTATTTT | TRBJ2-3 | TRBV6-5 | -
CASSVGQEGPNQPQHF | TGTGCCAGCAGCGTAGGGCAGGAGGGACCCAATCAGCCCCAGCATTTT | TRBJ1-5 | TRBV9 | -
CASSPRAADRRPYEQYF | TGCGCCAGCAGCCCCCGGGCGGCAGACAGGAGACCCTACGAGCAGTACTTC | TRBJ2-7 | TRBV4-3 | -
CASSPEGLGTGAYEQYF | TGTGCCAGCAGCCCCGAGGGATTAGGGACAGGGGCCTACGAGCAGTACTTC | TRBJ2-7 | TRBV5-6 | TRBD1
CASSERLAGAYNEQFF | TGCGCCAGCAGTGAGCGGCTAGCGGGGGCGTACAATGAGCAGTTCTTC | TRBJ2-1 | TRBV10-1 | TRBD2
CASSQGAAVAPNSPLHF | TGCGCCAGCAGCCAAGGGGCCGCCGTCGCCCCAAATTCACCCCTCCACTTT | TRBJ1-6 | TRBV4-1 | -
CASSQDFLAGDF | TGTGCCAGCAGCCAAGATTTCCTAGCGGGGGACTTC | TRBJ2-7 | TRBV14 | TRBD2